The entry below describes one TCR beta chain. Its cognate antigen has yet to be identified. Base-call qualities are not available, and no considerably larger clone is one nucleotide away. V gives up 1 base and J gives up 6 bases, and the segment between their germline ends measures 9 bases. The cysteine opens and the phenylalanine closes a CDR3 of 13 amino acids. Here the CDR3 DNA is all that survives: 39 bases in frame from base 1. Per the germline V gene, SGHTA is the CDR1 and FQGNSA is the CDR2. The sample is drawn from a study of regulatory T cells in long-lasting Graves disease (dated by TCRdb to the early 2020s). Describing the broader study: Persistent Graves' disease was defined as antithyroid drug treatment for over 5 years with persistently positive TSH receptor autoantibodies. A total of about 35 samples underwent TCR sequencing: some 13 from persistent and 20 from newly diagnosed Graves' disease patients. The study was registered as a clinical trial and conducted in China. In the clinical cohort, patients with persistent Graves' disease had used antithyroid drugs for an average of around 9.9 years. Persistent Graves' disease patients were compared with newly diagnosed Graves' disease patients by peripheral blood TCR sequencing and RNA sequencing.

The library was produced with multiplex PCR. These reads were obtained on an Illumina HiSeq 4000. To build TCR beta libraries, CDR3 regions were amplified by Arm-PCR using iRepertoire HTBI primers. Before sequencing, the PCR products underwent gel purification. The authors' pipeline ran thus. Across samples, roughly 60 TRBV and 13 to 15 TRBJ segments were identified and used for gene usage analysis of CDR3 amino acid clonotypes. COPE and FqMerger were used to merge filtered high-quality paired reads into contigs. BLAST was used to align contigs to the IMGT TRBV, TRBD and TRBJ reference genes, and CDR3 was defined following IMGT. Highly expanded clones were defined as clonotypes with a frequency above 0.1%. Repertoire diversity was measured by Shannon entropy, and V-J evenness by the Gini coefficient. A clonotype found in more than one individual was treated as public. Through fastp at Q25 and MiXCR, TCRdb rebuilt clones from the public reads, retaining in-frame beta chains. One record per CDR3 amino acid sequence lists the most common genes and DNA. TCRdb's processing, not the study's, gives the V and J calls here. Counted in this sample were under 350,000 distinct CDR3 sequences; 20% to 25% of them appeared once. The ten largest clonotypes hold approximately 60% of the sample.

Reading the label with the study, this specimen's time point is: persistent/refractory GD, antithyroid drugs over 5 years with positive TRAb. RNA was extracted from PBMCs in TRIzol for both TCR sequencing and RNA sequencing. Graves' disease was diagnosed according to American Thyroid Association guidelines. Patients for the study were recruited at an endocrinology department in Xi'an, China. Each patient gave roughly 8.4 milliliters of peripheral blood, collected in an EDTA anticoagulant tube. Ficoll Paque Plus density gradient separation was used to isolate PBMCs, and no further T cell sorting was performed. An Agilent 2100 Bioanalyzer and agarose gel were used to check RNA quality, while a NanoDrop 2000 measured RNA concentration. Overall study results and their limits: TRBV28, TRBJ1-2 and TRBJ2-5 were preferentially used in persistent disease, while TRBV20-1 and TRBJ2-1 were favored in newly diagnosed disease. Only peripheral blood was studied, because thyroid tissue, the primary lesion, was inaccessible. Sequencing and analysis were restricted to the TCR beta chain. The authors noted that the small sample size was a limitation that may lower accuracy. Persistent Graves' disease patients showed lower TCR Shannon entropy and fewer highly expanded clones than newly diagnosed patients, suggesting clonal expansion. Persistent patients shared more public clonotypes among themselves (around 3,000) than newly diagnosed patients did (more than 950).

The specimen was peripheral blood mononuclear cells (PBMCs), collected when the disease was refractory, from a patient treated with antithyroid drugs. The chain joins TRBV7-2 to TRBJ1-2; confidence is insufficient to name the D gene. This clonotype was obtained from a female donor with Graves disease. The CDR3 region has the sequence CASSLEGLNGYTF. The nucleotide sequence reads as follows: TGTGCCAGCAGCTTAGAGGGTTTGAATGGCTACACCTTC.